One and the same sample provided the 31 T cell receptor beta chains below, sequenced in a study of blood T cell repertoires in COVID-19. Measured with immunoSEQ multiplex PCR; TCRdb has only the in-frame clones, and not every one. The data hold a few hundred thousand clones, with roughly nine tenths observed a single time. Sequencing was done on a sample of peripheral blood. These receptors originate from a young man with active or convalescent COVID-19.

This clone was seen just once. The chain has TRBV5-1 and TRBJ2-1, with 10 bases lining up with TRBD2. After removal of 5 bases from V and 5 bases from J, the junction contained 1 base not matched to a gene. Looked up from germline, CDR1 is SGHRS and CDR2 is YFSETQ. The CDR3 is 13 amino acids. CDR3 DNA sequence: TGCGCCAGCAGACTAGCGGGAAACAATGAGCAGTTCTTC. This gives the protein CASRLAGNNEQFF.

This chain links TRBV10-3 with TRBJ2-4; D is perhaps TRBD2 (6 bases). This CDR3 is 16 amino acids long. Germline CDR1 and CDR2: ENHRY and SYGVKD. V was clipped by 3 bases and J by 5 bases, with 17 bases between them. CDR3 bases: TGTGCCATCAGTGATTCTTTTGCGGGAAAGCAAAACATTCAGTACTTC. Protein product: CAISDSFAGKQNIQYF.

CDR3 bases: TGTGCCACGGCAGGCGCCCCCGAGTCCTATGGCTACACCTTC. Its translation: CATAGAPESYGYTF. The rearrangement links TRBV28 to TRBJ1-2; no definite D call. The CDR3 totals 14 residues. Germline V gene data show CDR1 as MDHEN and CDR2 as SYDVKM. V was trimmed by 10 bases and J by 4 bases, leaving 19 bases between them.

This clone was recorded only once. This chain joins TRBV19 and TRBJ1-1; weak D call: TRBD1 (6 bases). There are 15 residues in the CDR3. The ends were cut back, 5 bases at V and 1 base at J, with 14 bases in the middle. The germline CDR1 and CDR2 sequences are LNHDA and SQIVND (reference sequence). The chain's CDR3 is CASSYHTGQNTEAFF. The CDR3 nucleotides read TGTGCCAGTAGTTATCATACAGGGCAGAACACTGAAGCTTTCTTT. The variable domain in full, completed from reference TRBV19 and TRBJ1-1, reads DGGITQSPKYLFRKEGQNVTLSCEQNLNHDAMYWYRQDPGQGLRLIYYSQIVNDFQKGDIAEGYSVSREKKESFPLTVTSAQKNPTAFYLCASSYHTGQNTEAFFGQGTRLTVV.

The chain recombines TRBV7-8 with TRBJ2-7; 9 nucleotides line up with TRBD1. CDR1 is SGHVS, CDR2 FQNEAQ, per germline. This CDR3 has 18 amino acids. With 5 bases clipped from V and 1 base from J, the junction kept 15 bases outside the gene matches. Here the CDR3 reads CASSQDRGSTSFSYEQYF. CDR3 bases: TGTGCCAGCAGCCAAGACAGGGGGTCTACCTCGTTTTCCTACGAGCAGTACTTC. The whole variable domain, remainder taken from reference TRBV7-8 and TRBJ2-7, is GAGVSQSPRYKVAKRGQDVALRCDPISGHVSLFWYQQALGQGPEFLTYFQNEAQLDKSGLPSDRFFAERPEGSVSTLKIQRTQQEDSAVYLCASSQDRGSTSFSYEQYFGPGTRLTVT.

The chain joins TRBV18 to TRBJ2-7, with 8 bases aligning to TRBD1. The CDR3 length is 15 residues. Germline V gene data show CDR1 as KGHSH and CDR2 as LQKENI. After removal of 6 bases from V and 4 bases from J, the junction contained 11 bases not matched to a gene. The CDR3 sequence: CASSPGQGGVYEQYF. CDR3 sequence (DNA): TGTGCCAGCTCCCCAGGACAGGGCGGCGTTTACGAGCAGTACTTC. Complete variable domain (other parts from reference TRBV18 and TRBJ2-7): NAGVMQNPRHLVRRRGQEARLRCSPMKGHSHVYWYRQLPEEGLKFMVYLQKENIIDESGMPKERFSAEFPKEGPSILRIQQVVRGDSAAYFCASSPGQGGVYEQYFGPGTRLTVT.

The genes are TRBV7-2 and TRBJ1-4; D is unclear. Trimming cost V 1 base and J 8 bases, with 8 bases left between them. The CDR3 runs to 13 residues. Germline V gene data show CDR1 as SGHTA and CDR2 as FQGNSA. The CDR3: CASSLVRGEKLFF. CDR3 DNA sequence: TGTGCCAGCAGCTTAGTGAGAGGGGAAAAACTGTTTTTT.

The chain carries TRBV20-1 and TRBJ2-7; 9 bases agree with TRBD2. CDR1 and CDR2 from the germline V gene are DFQATT and SNEGSKA (reference sequence). Unmatched junction bases numbered 15, after V lost 3 bases and J lost 0 bases. The CDR3 extends over 18 amino acids. CDR3 region: CSASLFREREDPSYEQYF. The CDR3 coding sequence is TGCAGTGCTAGTCTGTTCCGGGAGCGGGAGGATCCCTCCTACGAGCAGTACTTC.

The genes are TRBV5-1 and TRBJ1-4; D is undetermined. This CDR3 spans 15 amino acids. In germline, CDR1 is SGHRS, CDR2 YFSETQ. V dropped 2 bases and J dropped 0 bases, with 8 bases sitting between them. This chain's CDR3 is CASSFSNPTNEKLFF. As DNA, the CDR3 is TGCGCCAGCAGCTTTTCTAACCCAACTAATGAAAAACTGTTTTTT.

This chain links TRBV6-6 with TRBJ2-7; a possible D gene is TRBD1 (5 bases). V was pared by 0 bases and J by 0 bases, with 12 bases between. This CDR3 region has 16 residues. CDR1 is MNHNY, CDR2 SVGAGI, per germline (reference sequence). DNA for the CDR3: TGTGCCAGCAGTTACTCGAATTTGCAGGGCTCCTACGAGCAGTACTTC. It is translated as CASSYSNLQGSYEQYF.

This clone occurred once. V gene TRBV5-6 combines with J gene TRBJ2-2, with a weak D call TRBD1 (5 bases). This CDR3 is built from 14 residues. Trimming removed 3 bases at V and 8 bases at J, with 14 bases between. Germline CDR1 and CDR2: SGHDT and YYEEEE. As DNA, the CDR3 is TGTGCCAGCAGCTGGGGCCCCCCCGCTGGGGAGCTGTTTTTT. Its protein is CASSWGPPAGELFF.

This chain links TRBV2 with TRBJ1-5; D ambiguous. The CDR3 is 15 residues long. The germline CDR1 and CDR2 sequences are SNHLY and FYNNEI. Trimming left V 0 bases short and J 4 bases short, with 10 bases between. The CDR3 nucleotides are TGTGCCAGCAGTGAAGCCGGGTACGGTAATCAGCCCCAGCATTTT. Encoded protein: CASSEAGYGNQPQHF. Combining the CDR3 with reference TRBV2 and TRBJ1-5 gives the whole variable domain EPEVTQTPSHQVTQMGQEVILRCVPISNHLYFYWYRQILGQKVEFLVSFYNNEISEKSEIFDDQFSVERPDGSNFTLKIRSTKLEDSAMYFCASSEAGYGNQPQHFGDGTRLSIL.

V usage is TRBV28 and J usage is TRBJ1-5; TRBD1 matches at 7 bases. Germline V CDR1 and CDR2: MDHEN, SYDVKM. Trimming at V came to 4 bases and at J to 4 bases, leaving 10 bases not matched to a gene. The CDR3 is 16 amino acids. CDR3 loop: CASSSPGQQINQPQHF. CDR3 bases: TGTGCCAGCAGTTCTCCGGGACAGCAAATTAATCAGCCCCAGCATTTT. The full variable domain, rest sourced from reference TRBV28 and TRBJ1-5, is DVKVTQSSRYLVKRTGEKVFLECVQDMDHENMFWYRQDPGLGLRLIYFSYDVKMKEKGDIPEGYSVSREKKERFSLILESASTNQTSMYLCASSSPGQQINQPQHFGDGTRLSIL.

This clone is a singleton in its sample. The rearrangement uses TRBV10-1 and TRBJ1-1; D may be TRBD1 (5 bases). Deletions cut 6 bases from V and 4 bases from J, with 15 bases between. Germline V gene sequence: CDR1 WNHNN, CDR2 SYGVQD (reference sequence). The CDR3 consists of 14 residues. The CDR3 region has the DNA TGCGCCAGCAGCCCCAAGAGGGGAGGCACTGAAGCTTTCTTT. It encodes CASSPKRGGTEAFF.

The chain uses TRBV7-2 and TRBJ2-3, with TRBD2 matching over 7 bases. CDR1 and CDR2 from the germline V gene are SGHTA and FQGNSA. CDR3 length equals 16 residues. With V trimmed by 5 bases and J by 4 bases, 12 bases remained unmatched. This CDR3 is CASSPEGGWSADTQYF. The CDR3 DNA reads TGTGCCAGCAGCCCCGAGGGAGGGTGGTCCGCAGATACGCAGTATTTT. Combining the CDR3 with reference TRBV7-2 and TRBJ2-3 gives the whole variable domain GAGVSQSPSNKVTEKGKDVELRCDPISGHTALYWYRQSLGQGLEFLIYFQGNSAPDKSGLPSDRFSAERTGGSVSTLTIQRTQQEDSAVYLCASSPEGGWSADTQYFGPGTRLTVL.

The chain couples TRBV6-5 to TRBJ2-5; the D is unclear. The germline CDR1 and CDR2 sequences are MNHEY and SVGAGI. The CDR3 contains 13 residues. Trimming removed 2 bases at V and 4 bases at J, with 8 bases between. The CDR3 loop reads CASSYSSGETQYF. CDR3 sequence (DNA): TGTGCCAGCAGTTACAGTAGTGGAGAGACCCAGTACTTC.

The chain uses TRBV7-2 and TRBJ1-2, with D tentatively TRBD1 (5 bases). The germline V and J ends were trimmed by 5 bases and 4 bases, with 23 bases remaining between them. The V gene's germline CDR1 is SGHTA and CDR2 FQGNSA. The CDR3 runs to 17 residues. CDR3 sequence reads: CASSTQGTMLPRYGYTF. Written as DNA, the CDR3 is TGTGCCAGCAGCACCCAGGGAACAATGCTCCCTCGCTATGGCTACACCTTC.

J is TRBJ2-1 and V is TRBV5-8, with D possibly being TRBD1 (5 bases). From germline, CDR1 is SGHTS and CDR2 YDEGEE. There are 17 residues in the CDR3. Deletions cut 3 bases from V and 3 bases from J, with 19 bases between. CDR3 DNA: TGTGCCAGCAGCTACCCACCGACAGCCCCTGGCTACAATGAGCAGTTCTTC. The encoded protein is CASSYPPTAPGYNEQFF. The whole variable domain, filled in from reference TRBV5-8 and TRBJ2-1, reads EAGVTQSPTHLIKTRGQQATLRCSPISGHTSVYWYQQALGLGLQFLLWYDEGEERNRGNFPPRFSGRQFPNYSSELNVNALELEDSALYLCASSYPPTAPGYNEQFFGPGTRLTVL.

V gene TRBV10-3 combines with J gene TRBJ1-2; D is perhaps TRBD1 (6 bases). Trimming cost V 11 bases and J 2 bases, with 15 bases left between them. The CDR3 runs to 13 residues. The germline CDR1 and CDR2 sequences are ENHRY and SYGVKD. The CDR3 spells CAVGQSLNYGYTF. CDR3 nucleotide sequence: TGTGCCGTAGGACAGAGTCTAAACTATGGCTACACCTTC.

The rearrangement uses TRBV7-2 and TRBJ1-6; unclear D gene. The germline V and J ends were trimmed by 2 bases and 8 bases, with 10 bases remaining between them. CDR3 length equals 14 residues. The V gene's germline CDR1 is SGHTA and CDR2 FQGNSA. The CDR3 region has the DNA TGTGCCAGCAGCTTATTGGGCCCGGATTCACCCCTCCACTTT. Amino acids: CASSLLGPDSPLHF.

The V call is TRBV4-2, the J call TRBJ2-1; TRBD1 matches 9 bases. This CDR3 is 16 amino acids long. Germline V gene data show CDR1 as LGHNA and CDR2 as YNFKEQ. The ends lost 4 bases at V and 8 bases at J; junction bases unmatched: 12. The CDR3 loop reads CASSLLDRDRVHEQFF. CDR3 nucleotide sequence: TGTGCCAGCAGCCTTCTGGACCGGGACAGGGTCCATGAGCAGTTCTTC.

This sequence joins TRBV27 and TRBJ2-4; TRBD2 matches at 12 bases. Trimming removed 1 base from V and 7 bases from J; junction bases left unmatched: 11. Germline CDR1 MNHEY, CDR2 SMNVEV (reference sequence). There are 18 residues in the CDR3. The CDR3 region is CASSLYWSTSGSGNIQYF. The CDR3, as DNA: TGTGCCAGCAGTTTATATTGGTCGACTAGCGGGAGTGGTAACATTCAGTACTTC.

This chain links TRBV7-9 with TRBJ1-5; D might be TRBD1 (5 bases). The V gene lost 0 bases and the J gene lost 5 bases, with 8 bases spanning the gap. The CDR3 contains 14 residues. From germline, CDR1 is SEHNR and CDR2 FQNEAQ (reference sequence). CDR3 DNA sequence: TGTGCCAGCAGCTTAGCAGGGGCGCATCAGCCCCAGCATTTT. Translated, it gives CASSLAGAHQPQHF.

The rearrangement links TRBV7-3 to TRBJ1-2; 7 bases are a match to TRBD1. CDR1 and CDR2 from the germline V gene are SGHTA and FQGTGA. The CDR3 is 14 residues long. J was trimmed by 7 bases and V by 2 bases; bases with no gene match: 7. The CDR3 coding sequence is TGTGCCAGCAGCTTAGAGAGGGGGCTCAGTGGCTACACCTTC. It yields the protein CASSLERGLSGYTF.

The V call is TRBV12-3 or TRBV12-4, the J call TRBJ2-3; 8 nucleotides align to TRBD2. This CDR3 is built from 13 residues. The J segment lost 3 bases and the V segment lost 9 bases, leaving 5 bases of the junction unmatched. This chain's CDR3 is CASKRGTTDTQYF. Here the CDR3 DNA reads TGTGCCAGTAAGCGGGGGACGACAGATACGCAGTATTTT.

The chain has TRBV5-1 and TRBJ2-2, with D unclear. V was clipped by 0 bases and J by 0 bases, with 6 bases between them. This CDR3 comprises 15 residues. CDR1 is SGHRS and CDR2 is YFSETQ in the germline V gene. CDR3 DNA: TGCGCCAGCAGCTTGGACAGACCGAACACCGGGGAGCTGTTTTTT. Translation gives CASSLDRPNTGELFF.

The chain joins TRBV9 to TRBJ2-6; D is unclear. Trimming removed 0 bases at V and 3 bases at J, with 7 bases between. The V gene's germline CDR1 is SGDLS and CDR2 YYNGEE. The CDR3 is 15 amino acids. CDR3 nucleotide sequence: TGTGCCAGCAGCGTAGATGGTAGTGGGGCCAACGTCCTGACTTTC. Protein product: CASSVDGSGANVLTF.

Written as DNA, the CDR3 is TGTGCCAGCAGTTTTAAACAGGGGGCTCTTAATGAAAAACTGTTTTTT. This translates into CASSFKQGALNEKLFF. V and J are TRBV6-5 and TRBJ1-4; 9 nucleotides match TRBD1. CDR1 and CDR2 (germline): MNHEY, SVGAGI. Unmatched junction bases numbered 7, after V lost 4 bases and J lost 4 bases. The CDR3 is made up of 16 amino acids.

This clone is a singleton in its sample. This chain joins TRBV28 and TRBJ2-7; D remains ambiguous. The CDR3 loop spans 13 amino acids. Trimming pared 7 bases from V and 0 bases from J, leaving 10 bases between. Germline-derived CDR1 and CDR2 are MDHEN and SYDVKM. The CDR3 nucleotides are TGTGCCAGCACCGCCCGGAGCTCCTACGAGCAGTACTTC. This sequence encodes CASTARSSYEQYF.

The CDR3 sequence is CASSLGGTAANYGYTF. CDR3 in DNA: TGTGCCAGCAGCTTGGGTGGCACCGCCGCTAACTATGGCTACACCTTC. The V call is TRBV5-6, the J call TRBJ1-2; D not resolved. Deletions cut 0 bases from V and 0 bases from J, with 12 bases between. Germline-derived CDR1 and CDR2 are SGHDT and YYEEEE. This CDR3 is built from 16 residues.

J is TRBJ2-5 and V is TRBV11-3; the match to TRBD1 covers 12 bases. Germline CDR1 reads SGHNT; CDR2 reads YENEEA. The CDR3 runs 16 residues. The V gene end was trimmed by 5 bases and the J gene end by 4 bases; junction bases not matched to a gene: 8. The CDR3 sequence: CASSPGTGGSGETQYF. The CDR3 coding sequence is TGTGCCAGCAGCCCCGGGACAGGGGGCAGCGGAGAGACCCAGTACTTC.